This T cell receptor beta chain originates from a study of beta chain features in type 1 diabetes. General study results and limits: Among type 1 diabetes patients, VDJ junctions had fewer insertions and more deletions.

Trimming removed 0 bases from V and 8 bases from J; junction bases left unmatched: 2. CDR1 and CDR2 (germline): SGDLS, YYNGEE. This CDR3 comprises 15 residues. This clone came up many times. The antigen is undetermined. Sequencing targeted expressed TCRB transcripts, as all isolated RNA had been reverse transcribed. Sequenced by immunoSEQ multiplex PCR; TCRdb stores in-frame clones only, minus some. The table shows about 150,000 clones, with roughly 8.1% occurring only once. The sample taken for sequencing was central memory CD4+ T cells from blood. The sequence was collected from a man younger than 35 in good health. The chain employs TRBV9 and TRBJ1-6; 10 nucleotides agree with TRBD1. The CDR3 region is CASSVAGQGYSPLHF. The CDR3 nucleotides read TGTGCCAGCAGCGTAGCGGGACAGGGGTATTCACCCCTCCACTTT.